Following are 5 T cell receptor beta chains from one sample sequenced in a study of blood T cell repertoires in COVID-19. Data came from immunoSEQ multiplex PCR; TCRdb stores just in-frame clones and leaves some out. Of about 75,000 clones listed, almost 90% are singletons. The specimen was peripheral blood. Receptors were obtained from a human donor in a cohort sampled during active COVID-19.

The V call is TRBV18, the J call TRBJ2-7, with a possible D match to TRBD2 (6 bases). From germline, CDR1 is KGHSH and CDR2 LQKENI. The CDR3 covers 15 residues. V shed 1 base and J shed 5 bases, with 15 bases lying between them. In nucleotides, the CDR3 is TGTGCCAGCTCACCACGGGGGGAGGTTAGGAACGAGCAGTACTTC. Translating gives CASSPRGEVRNEQYF.

This clone was seen a single time. The CDR3 DNA follows: TGTGCCAGCAGTTTCGGCGGTTCTGCCTACGAGCAGTACTTC. Its translation: CASSFGGSAYEQYF. V is TRBV28 and J is TRBJ2-7; D is unclear. This CDR3 has 14 residues. Per germline, CDR1 MDHEN and CDR2 SYDVKM. The V end lost 3 bases, the J end lost 2 bases, and 11 bases lay between the germline ends.

The chain combines TRBV5-1 with TRBJ2-7; a possible D gene is TRBD1 (6 bases). This CDR3 is 17 amino acids long. Trimming removed 1 base from V and 0 bases from J, with 17 bases in between. In germline, CDR1 is SGHRS, CDR2 YFSETQ. CDR3 sequence (DNA): TGCGCCAGCAGCTTGACAGGGTACCAACCCCCCTCCTACGAGCAGTACTTC. Translating it yields CASSLTGYQPPSYEQYF. The full variable domain, in which reference TRBV5-1 and TRBJ2-7 provide the parts outside the CDR3, is KAGVTQTPRYLIKTRGQQVTLSCSPISGHRSVSWYQQTPGQGLQFLFEYFSETQRNKGNFPGRFSGRQFSNSRSEMNVSTLELGDSALYLCASSLTGYQPPSYEQYFGPGTRLTVT.

CDR3 region: CASSIREKLFF. The CDR3, as DNA: TGTGCCAGTAGTATCCGGGAAAAACTGTTTTTT. This chain links TRBV19 with TRBJ1-4, with unresolved D. Germline V gives CDR1 LNHDA, CDR2 SQIVND (reference sequence). This CDR3 comprises 11 residues. Trimming left V 3 bases short and J 8 bases short, with 4 bases between. Together with reference TRBV19 and TRBJ1-4, the CDR3 gives the full variable domain: DGGITQSPKYLFRKEGQNVTLSCEQNLNHDAMYWYRQDPGQGLRLIYYSQIVNDFQKGDIAEGYSVSREKKESFPLTVTSAQKNPTAFYLCASSIREKLFFGSGTQLSVL.

This clone was counted a single time. V and J are TRBV28 and TRBJ1-2, with D possibly matching TRBD1 (5 bases). This CDR3 is 14 amino acids long. CDR1 MDHEN and CDR2 SYDVKM come from the germline V gene. Trimming stripped 2 bases from V and 2 bases from J, with 9 bases between. This CDR3 reads CASSLIQGNYGYTF. The CDR3 DNA follows: TGTGCCAGCAGTTTAATTCAGGGAAACTATGGCTACACCTTC.